The sequence of this T cell receptor beta chain was determined in a study of cytomegalovirus exposure and HLA in healthy donors. Sequencing used immunoSEQ multiplex PCR; TCRdb keeps in-frame clones, though not all of them. The data contain about 180,000 clones, more than 75% of them seen just once; the ten biggest clones take up approximately 2.4%. The CDR3 runs 14 residues. CDR1 LNHDA and CDR2 SQIVND come from the germline V gene (reference sequence). Deletions cut 3 bases from V and 3 bases from J, with 6 bases between. The sequenced sample was PBMCs. This receptor was taken from a man younger than 35 in good health and CMV-seropositive. The J gene is TRBJ2-6, the V gene TRBV19; D is ambiguous. CDR3 coding DNA: TGTGCCAGTAGTATGGAGTATGGGGCCAACGTCCTGACTTTC. Amino acid sequence: CASSMEYGANVLTF.